This T cell receptor beta chain came from a study of human T cells and chemical hapten exposure. In this sample, this clonotype turned up a few times. The target antigen is unknown. The study, taken as a whole, reports: Relative to control repertoires, expanded TCRs gave rise to significantly more large CDR3 similarity clusters. Patch test score rose with PT1 expanded TCR count, significant at thresholds 8, 16 and 32, not 4.

Germline assignment: CDR1 DFQATT and CDR2 SNEGSKA (reference sequence). V was pared by 7 bases and J by 4 bases, with 5 bases of the junction left unmatched. This CDR3 is 13 amino acids long. The library gave individual cDNA molecules unique molecular identifiers. MiXCR, applied by TCRdb to the RACE reads, yields one record per CDR3 protein. The sample shows 180,000 or so distinct CDR3 sequences, around 30% of them seen only once. This sample's time point: pre-sensitization, week 0. Treatment defined: therapeutic diphenylcyclopropenone sensitization with weekly scalp DPC. This sequence joins TRBV20-1 and TRBJ2-7; the match to TRBD2 covers 12 bases. The sequence was collected from a woman in her twenties or thirties with alopecia areata. Some clones in this sample may be carry-over from other donors' samples. The specimen was whole blood, collected in connection with sensitization to the hapten diphenylcyclopropenone (DPC). For the CDR3, the DNA is TGCAGTGTCGGACTAGCGGGAAGGTACGAGCAGTACTTC. Its protein product is CSVGLAGRYEQYF.